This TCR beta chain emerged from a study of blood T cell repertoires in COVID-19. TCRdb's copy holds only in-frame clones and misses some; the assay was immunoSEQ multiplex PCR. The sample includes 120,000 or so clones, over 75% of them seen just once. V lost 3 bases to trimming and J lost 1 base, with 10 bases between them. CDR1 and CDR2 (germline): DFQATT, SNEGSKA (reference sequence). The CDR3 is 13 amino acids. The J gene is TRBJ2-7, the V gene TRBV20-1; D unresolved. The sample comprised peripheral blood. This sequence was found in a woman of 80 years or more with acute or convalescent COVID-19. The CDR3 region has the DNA TGCAGTGCTAGTCGCGCGGTGTCCTACGAGCAGTACTTC. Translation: CSASRAVSYEQYF.